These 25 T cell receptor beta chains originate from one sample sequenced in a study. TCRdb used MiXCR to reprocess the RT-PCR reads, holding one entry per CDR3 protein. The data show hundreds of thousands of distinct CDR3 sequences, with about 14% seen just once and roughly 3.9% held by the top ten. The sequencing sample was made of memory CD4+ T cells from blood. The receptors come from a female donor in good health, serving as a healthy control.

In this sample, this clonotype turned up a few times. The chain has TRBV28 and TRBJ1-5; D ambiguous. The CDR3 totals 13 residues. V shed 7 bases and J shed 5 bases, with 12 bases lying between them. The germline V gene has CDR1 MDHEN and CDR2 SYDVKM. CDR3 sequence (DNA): TGTGCCAGCATCCCGGCCCCAGATCAGCCCCAGCATTTT. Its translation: CASIPAPDQPQHF.

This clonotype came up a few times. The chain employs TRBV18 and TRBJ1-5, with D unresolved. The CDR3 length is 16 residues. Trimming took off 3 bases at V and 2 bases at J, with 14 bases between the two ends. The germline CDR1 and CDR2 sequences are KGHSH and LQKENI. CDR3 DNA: TGTGCCAGCTCACCGGGGAAGTTTGAAGGCAATCAGCCCCAGCATTTT. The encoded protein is CASSPGKFEGNQPQHF. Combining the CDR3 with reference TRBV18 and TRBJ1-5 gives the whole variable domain NAGVMQNPRHLVRRRGQEARLRCSPMKGHSHVYWYRQLPEEGLKFMVYLQKENIIDESGMPKERFSAEFPKEGPSILRIQQVVRGDSAAYFCASSPGKFEGNQPQHFGDGTRLSIL.

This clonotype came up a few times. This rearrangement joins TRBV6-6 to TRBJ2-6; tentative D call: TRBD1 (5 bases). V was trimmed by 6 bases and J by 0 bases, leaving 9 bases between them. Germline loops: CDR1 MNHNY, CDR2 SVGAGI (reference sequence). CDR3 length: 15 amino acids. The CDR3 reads CASRLQGSGANVLTF. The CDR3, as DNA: TGTGCCAGCAGACTCCAGGGCTCTGGGGCCAACGTCCTGACTTTC.

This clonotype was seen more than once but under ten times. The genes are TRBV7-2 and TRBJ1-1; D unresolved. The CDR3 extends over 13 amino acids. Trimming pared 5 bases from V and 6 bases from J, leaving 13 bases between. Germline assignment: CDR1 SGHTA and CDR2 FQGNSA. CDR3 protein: CASSTQQRAEAFF. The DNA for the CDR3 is TGTGCCAGCAGCACCCAACAGAGGGCTGAAGCTTTCTTT.

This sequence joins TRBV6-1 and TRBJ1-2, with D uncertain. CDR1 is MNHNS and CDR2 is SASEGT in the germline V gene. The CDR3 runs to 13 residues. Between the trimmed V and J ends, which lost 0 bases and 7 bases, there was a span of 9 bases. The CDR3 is CASSEARVSGYTF. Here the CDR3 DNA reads TGTGCCAGCAGTGAAGCCCGGGTCTCTGGCTACACCTTC.

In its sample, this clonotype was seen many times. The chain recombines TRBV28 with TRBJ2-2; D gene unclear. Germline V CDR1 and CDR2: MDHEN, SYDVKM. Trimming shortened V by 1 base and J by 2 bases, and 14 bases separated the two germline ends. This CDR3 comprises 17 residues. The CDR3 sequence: CASSLLRTLKNTGELFF. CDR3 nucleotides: TGTGCCAGCAGTTTATTGCGGACCCTTAAAAACACCGGGGAGCTGTTTTTT.

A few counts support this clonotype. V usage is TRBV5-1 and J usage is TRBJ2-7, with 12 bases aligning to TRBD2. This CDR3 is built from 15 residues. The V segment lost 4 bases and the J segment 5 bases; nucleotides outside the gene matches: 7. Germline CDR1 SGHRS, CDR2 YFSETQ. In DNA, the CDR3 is TGCGCCAGCAGCGAAGGACTAGCGGGAAGAAACGAGCAGTACTTC. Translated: CASSEGLAGRNEQYF.

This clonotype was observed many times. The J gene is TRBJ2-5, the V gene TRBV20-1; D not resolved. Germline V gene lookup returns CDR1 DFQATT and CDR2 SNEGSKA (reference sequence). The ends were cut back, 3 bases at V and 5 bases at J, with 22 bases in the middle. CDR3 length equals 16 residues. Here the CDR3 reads CSASNSEAFAWETQYF. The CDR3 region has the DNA TGCAGTGCTAGTAATTCTGAGGCCTTCGCGTGGGAGACCCAGTACTTC.

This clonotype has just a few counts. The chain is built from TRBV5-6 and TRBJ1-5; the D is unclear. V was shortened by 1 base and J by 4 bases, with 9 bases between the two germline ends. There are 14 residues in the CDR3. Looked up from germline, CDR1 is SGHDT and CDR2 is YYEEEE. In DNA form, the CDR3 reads TGTGCCAGCAGCTTGTACGGCAGGAATCAGCCCCAGCATTTT. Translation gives CASSLYGRNQPQHF.

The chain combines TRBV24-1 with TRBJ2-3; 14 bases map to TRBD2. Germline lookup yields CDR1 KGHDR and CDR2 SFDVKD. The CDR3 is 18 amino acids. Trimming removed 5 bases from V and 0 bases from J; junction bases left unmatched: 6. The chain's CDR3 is CATSGLGTSGGSTDTQYF. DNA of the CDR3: TGTGCCACCAGTGGATTAGGGACTAGCGGGGGTAGCACAGATACGCAGTATTTT.

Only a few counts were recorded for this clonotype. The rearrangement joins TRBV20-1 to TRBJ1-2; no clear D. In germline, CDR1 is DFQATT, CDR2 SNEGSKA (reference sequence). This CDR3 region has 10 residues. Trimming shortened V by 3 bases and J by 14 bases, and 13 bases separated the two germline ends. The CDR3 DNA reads TGCAGTGCTAGGTCGCCCCTGAGAACCTTC. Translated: CSARSPLRTF.

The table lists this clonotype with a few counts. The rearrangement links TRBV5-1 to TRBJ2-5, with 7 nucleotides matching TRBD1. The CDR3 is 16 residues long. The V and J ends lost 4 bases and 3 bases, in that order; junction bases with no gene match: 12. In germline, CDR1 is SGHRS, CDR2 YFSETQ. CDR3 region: CASSQRPTGAEETQYF. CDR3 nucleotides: TGCGCCAGCAGCCAGAGACCAACAGGGGCCGAAGAGACCCAGTACTTC.

The CDR3 DNA reads TGTGCCAGCACCTTACTTGGGGGCTTAACCTACGAGCAGTACTTC. This translates into CASTLLGGLTYEQYF. The chain carries TRBV3-2 and TRBJ2-7; the listed D gene, TRBD1, was not tested against the DNA. TRBV3-2 is flagged as a pseudogene. CDR3 length: 15 residues.

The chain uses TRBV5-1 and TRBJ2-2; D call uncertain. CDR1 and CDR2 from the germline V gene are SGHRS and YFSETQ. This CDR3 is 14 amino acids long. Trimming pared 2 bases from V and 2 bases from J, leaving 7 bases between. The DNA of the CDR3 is TGCGCCAGCAGCTTATGGGGTAACACCGGGGAGCTGTTTTTT. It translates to CASSLWGNTGELFF.

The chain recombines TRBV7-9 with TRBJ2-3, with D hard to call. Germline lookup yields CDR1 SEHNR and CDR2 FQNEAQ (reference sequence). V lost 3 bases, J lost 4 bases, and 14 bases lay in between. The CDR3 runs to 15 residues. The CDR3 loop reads CASSFGPSLADTQYF. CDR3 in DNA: TGTGCCAGCAGCTTCGGTCCAAGTCTAGCAGATACGCAGTATTTT.

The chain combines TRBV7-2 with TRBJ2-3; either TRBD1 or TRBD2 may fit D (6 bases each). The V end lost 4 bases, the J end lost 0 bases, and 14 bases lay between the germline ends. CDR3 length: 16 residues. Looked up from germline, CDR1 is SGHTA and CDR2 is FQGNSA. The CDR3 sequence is CASSWGVGASTDTQYF. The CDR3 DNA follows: TGTGCCAGCAGCTGGGGGGTGGGGGCTAGCACAGATACGCAGTATTTT.

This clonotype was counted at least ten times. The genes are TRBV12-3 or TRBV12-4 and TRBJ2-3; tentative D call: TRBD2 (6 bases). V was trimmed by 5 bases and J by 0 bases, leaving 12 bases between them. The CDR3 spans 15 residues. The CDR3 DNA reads TGTGCCAGCAGTGGCTACGGGGGTAGCACAGATACGCAGTATTTT. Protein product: CASSGYGGSTDTQYF.

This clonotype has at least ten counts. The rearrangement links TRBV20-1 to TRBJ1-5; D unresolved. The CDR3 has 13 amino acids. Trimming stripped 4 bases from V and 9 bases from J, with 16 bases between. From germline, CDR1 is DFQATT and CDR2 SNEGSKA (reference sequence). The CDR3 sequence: CSATGLADGPQHF. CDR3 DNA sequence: TGCAGTGCTACCGGGCTCGCAGATGGGCCCCAGCATTTT.

The CDR3 here is CASSARSGGASGSGANVLTF. CDR3 nucleotides: TGTGCCAGCAGCGCACGTAGCGGGGGGGCCTCTGGTTCTGGGGCCAACGTCCTGACTTTC. The rearrangement uses TRBV11-3 and TRBJ2-6, with 11 bases identical to TRBD2. The germline V gene encodes CDR1 SGHNT and CDR2 YENEEA. This CDR3 is built from 20 residues. J was trimmed by 1 base and V by 5 bases; bases with no gene match: 13.

The CDR3: CASSQAGNSHNEQFF. CDR3 DNA sequence: TGCGCCAGCAGCCAAGCCGGCAACTCTCACAATGAGCAGTTCTTC. The J gene is TRBJ2-1, the V gene TRBV4-3; D is undetermined. The CDR3 runs 15 residues. Per germline, CDR1 LGHNA and CDR2 YSLEER. The germline V and J ends were trimmed by 1 base and 5 bases, with 12 bases remaining between them.

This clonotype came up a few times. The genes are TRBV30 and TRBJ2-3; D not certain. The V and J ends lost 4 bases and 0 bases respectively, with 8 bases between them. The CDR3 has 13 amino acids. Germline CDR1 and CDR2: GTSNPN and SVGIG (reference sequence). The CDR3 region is CAWTFSSTDTQYF. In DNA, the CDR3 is TGTGCCTGGACTTTTTCTAGCACAGATACGCAGTATTTT. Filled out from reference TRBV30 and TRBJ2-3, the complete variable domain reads SQTIHQWPATLVQPVGSPLSLECTVEGTSNPNLYWYRQAAGRGLQLLFYSVGIGQISSEVPQNLSASRPQDRQFILSSKKLLLSDSGFYLCAWTFSSTDTQYFGPGTRLTVL.

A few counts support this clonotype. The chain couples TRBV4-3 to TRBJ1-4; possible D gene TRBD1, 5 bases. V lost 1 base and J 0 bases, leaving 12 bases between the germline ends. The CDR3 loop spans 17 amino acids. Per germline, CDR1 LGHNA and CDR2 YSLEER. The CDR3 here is CASSQVYTGATNEKLFF. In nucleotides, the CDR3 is TGCGCCAGCAGCCAAGTTTATACGGGGGCAACTAATGAAAAACTGTTTTTT.

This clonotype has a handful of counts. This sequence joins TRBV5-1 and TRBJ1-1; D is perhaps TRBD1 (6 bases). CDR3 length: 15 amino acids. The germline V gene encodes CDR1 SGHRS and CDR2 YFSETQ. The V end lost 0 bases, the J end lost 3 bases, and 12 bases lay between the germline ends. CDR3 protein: CASSLVVGGDTEAFF. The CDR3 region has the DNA TGCGCCAGCAGCTTGGTGGTTGGGGGCGACACTGAAGCTTTCTTT.

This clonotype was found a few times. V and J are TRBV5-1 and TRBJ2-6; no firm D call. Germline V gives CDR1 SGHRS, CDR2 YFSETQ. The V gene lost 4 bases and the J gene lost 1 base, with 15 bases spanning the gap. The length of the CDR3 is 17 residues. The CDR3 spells CASSPVPDMSGANVLTF. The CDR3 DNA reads TGCGCCAGCAGCCCAGTCCCCGACATGTCTGGGGCCAACGTCCTGACTTTC. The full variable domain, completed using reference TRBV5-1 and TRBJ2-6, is KAGVTQTPRYLIKTRGQQVTLSCSPISGHRSVSWYQQTPGQGLQFLFEYFSETQRNKGNFPGRFSGRQFSNSRSEMNVSTLELGDSALYLCASSPVPDMSGANVLTFGAGSRLTVL.

CDR3 in amino acids: CATSDFRGPTQPQHF. The CDR3 nucleotides read TGTGCCACCAGTGATTTTCGGGGCCCCACTCAGCCCCAGCATTTT. The genes are TRBV24-1 and TRBJ1-5, with a weak D call TRBD1 (5 bases). The germline V gene has CDR1 KGHDR and CDR2 SFDVKD. V was shortened by 1 base and J by 6 bases, with 12 bases between the two germline ends. The CDR3 has 15 amino acids.